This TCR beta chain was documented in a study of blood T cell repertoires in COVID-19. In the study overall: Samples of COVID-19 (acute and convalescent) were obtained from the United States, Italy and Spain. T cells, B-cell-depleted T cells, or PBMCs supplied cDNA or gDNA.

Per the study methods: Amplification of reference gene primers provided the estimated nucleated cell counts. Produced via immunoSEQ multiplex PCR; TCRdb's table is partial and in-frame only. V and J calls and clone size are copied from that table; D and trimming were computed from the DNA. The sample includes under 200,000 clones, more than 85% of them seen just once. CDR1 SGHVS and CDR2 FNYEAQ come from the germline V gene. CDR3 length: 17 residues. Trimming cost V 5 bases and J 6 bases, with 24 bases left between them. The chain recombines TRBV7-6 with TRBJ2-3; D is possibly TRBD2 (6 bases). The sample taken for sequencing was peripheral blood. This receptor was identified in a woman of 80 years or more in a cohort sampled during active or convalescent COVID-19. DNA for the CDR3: TGTGCCAGCAGCCTAGGTACTAGCCCGTACTTGGGGGATACGCAGTATTTT. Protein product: CASSLGTSPYLGDTQYF. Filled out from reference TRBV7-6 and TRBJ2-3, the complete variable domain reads GAGVSQSPRYKVTKRGQDVALRCDPISGHVSLYWYRQALGQGPEFLTYFNYEAQQDKSGLPNDRFSAERPEGSISTLTIQRTEQRDSAMYRCASSLGTSPYLGDTQYFGPGTRLTVL.